These T cell receptor beta chains were read from a single sample in a study of post-analysis software for immune sequencing data. TCRdb itself ran the PCR reads through MiXCR, one entry per CDR3 protein. This table has about 810,000 distinct CDR3 sequences, roughly half appearing once. What was sequenced was blood. The receptor source for this set is a girl aged 5-17 years with multiple sclerosis. The CDR3 runs from the conserved cysteine through the conserved F or W. D genes are given only for firm matches. Clone size, where shown, is once, few, many, or a class for clones that have expanded.

.	TRBV10-3	TRBJ1-2	14	.	TGTGCCATCAGTGATCGGCCGGGAGGGTATGGCTACACCTTC	CAISDRPGGYGYTF
.	TRBV30	TRBJ1-2	13	once	TGTGCCTGGAGCTTCCCTCTAGCCTATGGCTACACCTTC	CAWSFPLAYGYTF
TRBD2	TRBV5-1	TRBJ2-7	15	.	TGCGCCAGCAGCTTCCTAGCGGGAGGCGACTACGAGCAGTACTTC	CASSFLAGGDYEQYF
.	TRBV5-1	TRBJ2-1	18	.	TGCGCCAGCAGCTTGGACCCGTTGAGAGGGAACTCCTACAATGAGCAGTTCTTC	CASSLDPLRGNSYNEQFF
TRBD1	TRBV5-1	TRBJ1-2	15	.	TGCGCCAGCAGCTTGCTCCCACAGGGGGAGTACGGCTACACCTTC	CASSLLPQGEYGYTF
.	TRBV29-1	TRBJ2-7	16	.	TGCAGCGTTGGGGGACACAGTGGGCCTGGCTCCTACGAGCAGTACTTC	CSVGGHSGPGSYEQYF
.	TRBV29-1	TRBJ2-5	12	.	TGCAGCGTTCAGGGCCCAGGAGAGACCCAGTACTTC	CSVQGPGETQYF
TRBD2	TRBV7-9	TRBJ2-2	16	.	TGTGCCAGCAGCCCCCAGACTAGCGAGAACACCGGGGAGCTGTTTTTT	CASSPQTSENTGELFF
.	TRBV29-1	TRBJ2-1	14	.	TGCACCCTTGCGGGACTGTCTCCCTACAATGAGCAGTTCTTC	CTLAGLSPYNEQFF
.	TRBV30	TRBJ1-2	15	.	TGTGCCTGGAGTGTACTTAAAGGGGCGTACTATGGCTACACCTTC	CAWSVLKGAYYGYTF
TRBD1	TRBV29-1	TRBJ2-5	19	.	TGCAGCGTTGAAGATGGGGGTTCGTCCGGACAGGGGGCGCGGGAGACCCAGTACTTC	CSVEDGGSSGQGARETQYF
TRBD1	TRBV19	TRBJ2-5	16	once	TGTGCCAGTGGAGGTAATGAGGACAGGGCAGTGGAGACCCAGTACTTC	CASGGNEDRAVETQYF
.	TRBV10-3	TRBJ2-7	14	few	TGTGCCATCAGTGGGGGGGACGGAACCTACGAGCAGTACTTC	CAISGGDGTYEQYF
.	TRBV12-3/TRBV12-4	TRBJ1-1	15	.	TGTGCCAGCAGTCATGACGGGGGCCGGAGGACTGAAGCTTTCTTT	CASSHDGGRRTEAFF
.	TRBV28	TRBJ1-5	12	.	TGTGCCAGCAGTAAGGGGTACCAGCCCCAGCATTTT	CASSKGYQPQHF
TRBD2	TRBV20-1	TRBJ2-7	13	.	TGCAGTGCTCCTAGCGGGAGGCCGTCGGAGCAGTACTTC	CSAPSGRPSEQYF
.	TRBV5-1	TRBJ2-3	16	.	TGCGCCAGCAGCCTAGGACGGACAGCTAGCACAGATACGCAGTATTTT	CASSLGRTASTDTQYF
TRBD2	TRBV12-3/TRBV12-4	TRBJ2-7	15	.	TGTGCCAGCAGTTTACGACTAGCGGTTCTCGACGAGCAGTACTTC	CASSLRLAVLDEQYF
TRBD2	TRBV7-3	TRBJ2-3	15	.	TGTGCCAGCAGCCCCCAGCTAGCGGGAGTCGATACGCAGTATTTT	CASSPQLAGVDTQYF
TRBD1	TRBV5-1	TRBJ1-4	15	.	TGCGCCAGCAGCTTTGGGACAGTTAGGCATGAAAAACTGTTTTTT	CASSFGTVRHEKLFF
.	TRBV28	TRBJ2-5	12	.	TGTGCCAGCAGTTCCGGGATAGAGACCCAGTACTTC	CASSSGIETQYF
.	TRBV7-2	TRBJ2-3	16	.	TGTGCCAGCAGCCCCCGGGGGGCTAGCTTCGCAGATACGCAGTATTTT	CASSPRGASFADTQYF
.	TRBV7-9	TRBJ1-2	14	.	TGTGCCAGCAGCCATAGTGGTGGATTCTATGGCTACACCTTC	CASSHSGGFYGYTF
.	TRBV27	TRBJ2-4	15	.	TGTGCCAGCAGTCCCTGGACGGGAGCCAAAAACATTCAGTACTTC	CASSPWTGAKNIQYF
TRBD2	TRBV5-6	TRBJ2-3	16	.	TGTGCCAGCAGCTTGGCCAGCGGGGGCAGTCACGCTACGCAGTATTTT	CASSLASGGSHATQYF
TRBD1	TRBV5-1	TRBJ1-1	14	.	TGCGCCAGCAGCTACCGGGACAGGGGACCTGAAGCTTTCTTT	CASSYRDRGPEAFF
.	TRBV29-1	TRBJ2-3	14	.	TGCAGCGCCTTGGGGAGGCCATACACAGATACGCAGTATTTT	CSALGRPYTDTQYF
.	TRBV6-5	TRBJ2-1	13	few	TGTGCCAGCACTCGGGGCGCTTACAATGAGCAGTTCTTC	CASTRGAYNEQFF
.	TRBV12-3/TRBV12-4	TRBJ2-1	15	.	TGTGCCAGCACCCCAGGGGGGGTCAGCTACAATGAGCAGTTCTTC	CASTPGGVSYNEQFF
TRBD1	TRBV6-6	TRBJ2-1	15	few	TGTGCCAGCAGCTCAGGACAGGTTCTTGACGTTGAGCAGTTCTTC	CASSSGQVLDVEQFF
.	TRBV7-9	TRBJ1-6	15	few	TGTGCCAGCAGCTTACCGGGACATGATAATTCACCCCTCCACTTT	CASSLPGHDNSPLHF
TRBD2	TRBV11-2	TRBJ2-7	15	few	TGTGCCAGCAGCTTAGTGACTAGCGGGATATACGAGCAGTACTTC	CASSLVTSGIYEQYF
TRBD2	TRBV20-1	TRBJ2-1	14	.	TGCAGTGCTTGGGGACTAGCGGGAGTCAATGAGCAGTTCTTC	CSAWGLAGVNEQFF
.	TRBV20-1	TRBJ2-3	14	.	TGCAGTGCCCCAGGGGCGGGAGTTACAGATACGCAGTATTTT	CSAPGAGVTDTQYF
TRBD2	TRBV27	TRBJ2-1	16	.	TGTGCCAGCAGTCATGGGACTAGCGGAGGTCCTAGCGAGCAGTTCTTC	CASSHGTSGGPSEQFF
.	TRBV12-3/TRBV12-4	TRBJ2-7	12	.	TGTGCCAGCAGTTTTTACGACTACGAGCAGTACTTC	CASSFYDYEQYF
.	TRBV6-6	TRBJ1-2	13	.	TGTGCCAGCACCCGGACCGGGAGCTATGGCTACACCTTC	CASTRTGSYGYTF